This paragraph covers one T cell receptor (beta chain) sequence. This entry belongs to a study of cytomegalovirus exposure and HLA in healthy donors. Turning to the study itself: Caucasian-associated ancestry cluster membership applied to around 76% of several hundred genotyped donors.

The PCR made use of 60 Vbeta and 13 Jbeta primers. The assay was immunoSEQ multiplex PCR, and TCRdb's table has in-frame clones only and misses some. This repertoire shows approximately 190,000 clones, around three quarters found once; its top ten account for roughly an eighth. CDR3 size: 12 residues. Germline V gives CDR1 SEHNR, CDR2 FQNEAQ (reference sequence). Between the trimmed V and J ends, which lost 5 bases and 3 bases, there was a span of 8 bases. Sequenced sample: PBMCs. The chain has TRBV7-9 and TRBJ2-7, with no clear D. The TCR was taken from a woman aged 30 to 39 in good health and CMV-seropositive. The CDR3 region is CASSPFLYEQYF. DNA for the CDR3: TGTGCCAGCAGCCCGTTTCTCTACGAGCAGTACTTC.